These 26 T cell receptor beta chains were sequenced from one sample in a study of T cells after yellow fever vaccination. TCRdb reanalysed the 5' RACE reads using MiXCR and keeps one entry per CDR3 protein. The profile shows about 73,000 distinct CDR3 sequences, around 7% of them singletons. Source: CD8+ T cells sorted from PBMCs, taken on the day of the yellow fever booster vaccination. These receptors originate from a man aged 25 to 45 who received the YFV17D yellow fever vaccine.

The V gene is TRBV27, the J gene TRBJ2-7; 7 bases are a match to TRBD2. There are 14 residues in the CDR3. In germline, CDR1 is MNHEY, CDR2 SMNVEV (reference sequence). After removal of 2 bases from V and 2 bases from J, the junction contained 3 bases not matched to a gene. Here the CDR3 DNA reads TGTGCCAGCAGTTTAGCAGCGGGGACCTACGAGCAGTACTTC. Residues: CASSLAAGTYEQYF.

The J gene is TRBJ2-1, the V gene TRBV11-2, with 9 bases lining up with TRBD2. The germline CDR1 and CDR2 sequences are SGHAT and FQNNGV. The CDR3 has 13 amino acids. Germline trimming cut 5 bases from V and 10 bases from J; bases unmatched to any gene: 6. The CDR3 loop reads CASSAGLAGEQFF. The CDR3 bases are TGTGCCAGCAGCGCGGGACTAGCTGGGGAGCAGTTCTTC.

The genes are TRBV5-1 and TRBJ2-5; no definite D call. This CDR3 region has 12 residues. V shed 2 bases and J shed 0 bases, with 2 bases lying between them. Germline V CDR1 and CDR2: SGHRS, YFSETQ. CDR3 sequence reads: CASSFDQETQYF. The CDR3 DNA sequence: TGCGCCAGCAGCTTCGACCAAGAGACCCAGTACTTC.

The V and J genes are TRBV20-1 and TRBJ2-7, with D possibly being TRBD2 (5 bases). The CDR3 is 14 residues long. Germline loops: CDR1 DFQATT, CDR2 SNEGSKA (reference sequence). V was shortened by 5 bases and J by 5 bases, with 19 bases between the two germline ends. The CDR3 DNA follows: TGCAGTGCTTCCTCTAGCCCCGTGGCCCACGAGCAGTACTTC. The encoded protein is CSASSSPVAHEQYF.

Notes on this clonotype: The DNA is omitted, as the CDR3 cannot be located on it reliably, and the CDR3 follows TCRdb's listing. The V call is TRBV7-5, the J call TRBJ2-7. TRBV7-5 is labeled a pseudogene. The CDR3 numbers 16 amino acids, ends counted. The CDR3 here is CISVSAGRRCAYEQYF.

This clonotype was seen more than once but under ten times. V and J are TRBV6-5 and TRBJ2-1; 7 nucleotides agree with TRBD2. Germline CDR1 is MNHEY and CDR2 is SVGAGI. J was trimmed by 4 bases and V by 4 bases; bases with no gene match: 10. The CDR3 consists of 16 residues. As DNA, the CDR3 is TGTGCCAGCAGTTTCTTGCCAGCGGGAAAATACAATGAGCAGTTCTTC. Protein sequence: CASSFLPAGKYNEQFF.

The rearrangement joins TRBV19 to TRBJ1-1; 9 bases are a match to TRBD1. CDR1 and CDR2 from the germline V gene are LNHDA and SQIVND (reference sequence). The CDR3 totals 13 residues. The V and J ends lost 5 bases and 4 bases, in that order; junction bases with no gene match: 2. The CDR3 DNA reads as TGTGCCAGTAGTCGGGACAGGGTCACTGAAGCTTTCTTT. Residues: CASSRDRVTEAFF. Supplemented by reference TRBV19 and TRBJ1-1, the full variable domain reads DGGITQSPKYLFRKEGQNVTLSCEQNLNHDAMYWYRQDPGQGLRLIYYSQIVNDFQKGDIAEGYSVSREKKESFPLTVTSAQKNPTAFYLCASSRDRVTEAFFGQGTRLTVV.

V gene TRBV6-2 or TRBV6-3 combines with J gene TRBJ2-7; D is unclear. V was pared by 2 bases and J by 6 bases, with 11 bases between. The CDR3 is 13 amino acids. CDR1 is MNHEY, CDR2 SVGEGT, per germline. This CDR3 is CASSYGLTGEQYF. Written as DNA, the CDR3 is TGTGCCAGCAGTTACGGCTTAACGGGCGAGCAGTACTTC.

This clonotype showed up just a few times. This chain links TRBV4-2 with TRBJ2-7; D not certain. Looked up from germline, CDR1 is LGHNA and CDR2 is YNFKEQ. Between the trimmed V and J ends, which lost 2 bases and 5 bases, there was a span of 10 bases. This CDR3 region has 13 residues. The CDR3 spells CASSQIPWNEQYF. In DNA form, the CDR3 reads TGTGCCAGCAGCCAAATCCCATGGAACGAGCAGTACTTC.

This chain joins TRBV4-1 and TRBJ2-7; D is ambiguous. CDR3 length: 13 residues. V lost 4 bases to trimming and J lost 5 bases, with 12 bases between them. Germline V gene sequence: CDR1 MGHRA, CDR2 YSYEKL. CDR3 in amino acids: CASSLEVVNEQYF. The CDR3 region has the DNA TGCGCCAGCAGCCTAGAGGTCGTAAACGAGCAGTACTTC.

There are many counts of this clonotype. The chain is built from TRBV15 and TRBJ2-3, with 7 bases aligning to TRBD1. J was trimmed by 5 bases and V by 4 bases; bases with no gene match: 12. The germline V gene encodes CDR1 LNHNV and CDR2 YYDKDF (reference sequence). The CDR3 is 16 amino acids. This CDR3 reads CATSTDRVPQGDTQYF. DNA of the CDR3: TGTGCCACCAGCACAGACAGGGTACCCCAGGGAGATACGCAGTATTTT.

V and J are TRBV7-6 and TRBJ2-1, with D uncertain. With 5 bases removed from V and 7 bases from J, the gap between germline ends came to 6 bases. The CDR3 spans 11 residues. The germline gives CDR1 SGHVS, CDR2 FNYEAQ. CDR3 residues: CASSIGNEQFF. CDR3 in DNA: TGTGCCAGCAGCATAGGAAATGAGCAGTTCTTC.

This clonotype has at least ten counts. The chain combines TRBV5-1 with TRBJ2-3, with D possibly matching TRBD2 (5 bases). The CDR3 has 16 amino acids. Germline V gives CDR1 SGHRS, CDR2 YFSETQ. The ends were cut back, 0 bases at V and 0 bases at J, with 11 bases in the middle. The CDR3 nucleotides are TGCGCCAGCAGCTTGGGAGTGCGGGTTAGCACAGATACGCAGTATTTT. Protein product: CASSLGVRVSTDTQYF.

There are a few counts of this clonotype. J is TRBJ2-2 and V is TRBV7-2; maybe TRBD2 (5 bases). Trimming left V 2 bases short and J 8 bases short, with 21 bases between. Germline CDR1 reads SGHTA; CDR2 reads FQGNSA. This CDR3 is 17 amino acids long. In DNA, the CDR3 is TGTGCCAGCAGCTTACTTCAGCGGCCTAAATTTCAGGGGGAGCTGTTTTTT. Translating it yields CASSLLQRPKFQGELFF.

The chain joins TRBV4-3 to TRBJ2-7; tentative D call: TRBD2 (5 bases). The ends were cut back, 1 base at V and 2 bases at J, with 15 bases in the middle. The CDR3 loop spans 16 amino acids. CDR1 and CDR2 from the germline V gene are LGHNA and YSLEER. CDR3 amino acids: CASSQGHGVGTYEQYF. The CDR3 bases are TGCGCCAGCAGCCAAGGGCATGGTGTCGGGACCTACGAGCAGTACTTC.

Only a few counts were recorded for this clonotype. V and J are TRBV9 and TRBJ2-5; no definite D call. Germline V gene data show CDR1 as SGDLS and CDR2 as YYNGEE. There are 14 residues in the CDR3. V lost 7 bases and J 5 bases, leaving 18 bases between the germline ends. CDR3 DNA: TGTGCCAGCGGGCCCGGGTCACGTCGGGAGACCCAGTACTTC. Translated: CASGPGSRRETQYF.

This clonotype has a count of ten or more. The V call is TRBV12-3 or TRBV12-4, the J call TRBJ2-2; D gene ambiguous. Trimming took off 0 bases at V and 7 bases at J, with 9 bases between the two ends. The CDR3 is 14 residues long. The CDR3 region is CASSLAANFGELFF. The CDR3 nucleotides are TGTGCCAGCAGTTTAGCGGCTAACTTCGGGGAGCTGTTTTTT.

The chain uses TRBV19 and TRBJ2-7; D is unresolved. V was pared by 3 bases and J by 0 bases, with 6 bases between. Germline CDR1 and CDR2: LNHDA and SQIVND (reference sequence). This CDR3 comprises 13 residues. CDR3 DNA sequence: TGTGCCAGTAGTATGGCTGGCTCCTACGAGCAGTACTTC. Protein: CASSMAGSYEQYF.

This clonotype was counted only a few times. The V gene is TRBV20-1, the J gene TRBJ2-1, with a tentative D call TRBD2 (6 bases). Trimming took off 1 base at V and 2 bases at J, with 12 bases between the two ends. In germline, CDR1 is DFQATT, CDR2 SNEGSKA (reference sequence). The length of the CDR3 is 15 residues. In DNA, the CDR3 is TGCAGTGCTAGAGGCGGGACCTTCACCTACAATGAGCAGTTCTTC. Protein product: CSARGGTFTYNEQFF.

The chain is built from TRBV5-6 and TRBJ1-1; the D gene is possibly TRBD1 (5 bases). Deletions cut 0 bases from V and 4 bases from J, with 10 bases between. Germline loops: CDR1 SGHDT, CDR2 YYEEEE. CDR3 length: 14 amino acids. CDR3 DNA: TGTGCCAGCAGCTTGGCCGGGGCAAGCACTGAAGCTTTCTTT. Its translation: CASSLAGASTEAFF.

This clonotype was detected ten times or more. V and J are TRBV18 and TRBJ2-1; tentatively, D is TRBD1 (6 bases). This CDR3 has 13 residues. With 5 bases removed from V and 6 bases from J, the gap between germline ends came to 11 bases. CDR1 and CDR2 (germline): KGHSH, LQKENI. The CDR3 is CASSADRLNEQFF. The DNA of the CDR3 is TGTGCCAGCTCAGCGGACAGACTCAATGAGCAGTTCTTC.

This clonotype was seen a handful of times. This chain links TRBV29-1 with TRBJ2-5, with a weak D call TRBD2 (6 bases). Germline V gene data show CDR1 as SQVTM and CDR2 as ANQGSEA. The CDR3 runs to 14 residues. Trimming stripped 6 bases from V and 2 bases from J, with 16 bases between. This CDR3 reads CSVAAGSSQETQYF. CDR3 sequence (DNA): TGCAGCGTCGCAGCGGGCTCTTCACAAGAGACCCAGTACTTC.

The chain is built from TRBV6-5 and TRBJ2-7, with 12 bases matching TRBD2. The V and J ends lost 3 bases and 4 bases, in that order; junction bases with no gene match: 13. Germline values: CDR1 MNHEY, CDR2 SVGAGI. The CDR3 is 18 residues long. CDR3: CASSYFSPTSGRKYEQYF. The CDR3 bases are TGTGCCAGCAGTTATTTTTCCCCGACTAGCGGGAGAAAATACGAGCAGTACTTC.

As DNA, the CDR3 is TGTGCCAGCAGCCCCGGGACCGCCGCCCACAATACGCAGTATTTT. It is translated as CASSPGTAAHNTQYF. This chain links TRBV7-9 with TRBJ2-3; possibly TRBD1 or TRBD2 for D (5 bases each). V dropped 5 bases and J dropped 7 bases, with 19 bases sitting between them. There are 15 residues in the CDR3. Germline lookup yields CDR1 SEHNR and CDR2 FQNEAQ (reference sequence).

V gene TRBV18 combines with J gene TRBJ2-1, with D possibly matching TRBD2 (6 bases). The germline V gene encodes CDR1 KGHSH and CDR2 LQKENI. The V and J ends lost 3 bases and 8 bases respectively, with 14 bases between them. This CDR3 region has 14 residues. In DNA, the CDR3 is TGTGCCAGCTCACCGGGCGGGACTGATTATGAGCAGTTCTTC. This gives the protein CASSPGGTDYEQFF.

CDR3 DNA sequence: TGCAGTGCTCAAACTAACCCCGAATGGGGCACCATATATTTT. It translates to CSAQTNPEWGTIYF. This chain joins TRBV20-1 and TRBJ1-3; D is unresolved. V was shortened by 5 bases and J by 9 bases, with 20 bases between the two germline ends. CDR3 size: 14 residues. Germline V CDR1 and CDR2: DFQATT, SNEGSKA (reference sequence).